Below are 28 T cell receptor beta chains sequenced from a single sample in a study of blood T cell repertoires in COVID-19. Sequencing used immunoSEQ multiplex PCR; TCRdb keeps in-frame clones, though not all of them. The sample lists just over 250,000 clones, about nine tenths occurring once. What was sequenced was peripheral blood. Receptor source: a man aged 35-49 years who had recovered from COVID-19.

V and J are TRBV4-1 and TRBJ2-7; D remains ambiguous. The CDR3 has 12 residues. Looked up from germline, CDR1 is MGHRA and CDR2 is YSYEKL. V lost 8 bases to trimming and J lost 5 bases, with 13 bases between them. The CDR3 DNA sequence: TGCGCCAGCCTCCCCCCGTTTCACGAGCAGTACTTC. It is translated as CASLPPFHEQYF.

The rearrangement joins TRBV9 to TRBJ2-1, with a weak D call TRBD1 (6 bases). Germline loops: CDR1 SGDLS, CDR2 YYNGEE. Trimming cost V 4 bases and J 0 bases, with 11 bases left between them. This CDR3 region has 15 residues. The CDR3, as DNA: TGTGCCAGCAGCCCACGGGGACACTCCTACAATGAGCAGTTCTTC. Translating gives CASSPRGHSYNEQFF. The entire variable domain, with the rest obtained from reference TRBV9 and TRBJ2-1, is as follows: DSGVTQTPKHLITATGQRVTLRCSPRSGDLSVYWYQQSLDQGLQFLIQYYNGEERAKGNILERFSAQQFPDLHSELNLSSLELGDSALYFCASSPRGHSYNEQFFGPGTRLTVL.

This clone has a single count. V gene TRBV6-5 combines with J gene TRBJ1-5, with a tentative D call TRBD1 (5 bases). The CDR3 is 13 residues long. CDR1 MNHEY and CDR2 SVGAGI come from the germline V gene. The V and J ends lost 9 bases and 6 bases respectively, with 15 bases between them. CDR3: CASAGQGTQPQHF. In nucleotides, the CDR3 is TGTGCCAGTGCCGGCCAGGGCACTCAGCCCCAGCATTTT.

J is TRBJ1-1 and V is TRBV30; D unclear. CDR3 length: 14 residues. Germline assignment: CDR1 GTSNPN and CDR2 SVGIG (reference sequence). V was clipped by 0 bases and J by 4 bases, with 12 bases between them. CDR3 DNA: TGTGCCTGGAGTGTCAGGAGGCGAAGCACTGAAGCTTTCTTT. Protein product: CAWSVRRRSTEAFF.

The chain has TRBV5-6 and TRBJ1-1; TRBD1 agrees at 7 bases. The CDR3 covers 15 residues. Unmatched junction bases numbered 11, after V lost 4 bases and J lost 5 bases. Germline loops: CDR1 SGHDT, CDR2 YYEEEE. The CDR3 nucleotides read TGTGCCAGCAGCCCGCAGACAGGGTTTGGGACTGAAGCTTTCTTT. Translated: CASSPQTGFGTEAFF.

The rearrangement uses TRBV9 and TRBJ1-2; TRBD1 might be the D (5 bases). V was clipped by 7 bases and J by 7 bases, with 11 bases between them. CDR1 and CDR2 (germline): SGDLS, YYNGEE. This CDR3 is built from 11 residues. The CDR3 DNA is TGTGCCAGCGCAGGGCTCGGTGGCTACACCTTC. Translating it yields CASAGLGGYTF.

This clone showed up just once. The V and J genes are TRBV18 and TRBJ2-2; 13 bases map to TRBD2. J lost 0 bases, V lost 5 bases, and 6 bases had no gene match. The CDR3 loop spans 18 amino acids. Germline values: CDR1 KGHSH, CDR2 LQKENI. CDR3 region: CASSGGLAGLANTGELFF. The CDR3 bases are TGTGCCAGCTCAGGGGGACTAGCGGGACTCGCGAACACCGGGGAGCTGTTTTTT.

In its sample, this clone was seen a few times. The chain couples TRBV10-3 to TRBJ2-3; D call uncertain. This CDR3 region has 12 residues. Germline V gives CDR1 ENHRY, CDR2 SYGVKD. Trimming stripped 11 bases from V and 0 bases from J, with 9 bases between. The CDR3, as DNA: TGTGCCGTGCATACTAGCACAGATACGCAGTATTTT. It is translated as CAVHTSTDTQYF.

This clone was seen only once. The chain is built from TRBV5-4 and TRBJ2-7; the match to TRBD2 covers 9 bases. Germline assignment: CDR1 SGHNT and CDR2 YYREEE (reference sequence). Trimming took 4 bases from V and 2 from J; bases not matched to a gene: 10. This CDR3 is 16 amino acids long. CDR3 loop: CASSGARAGGTYEQYF. The CDR3 nucleotides are TGTGCCAGCAGCGGTGCTCGAGCGGGAGGAACCTACGAGCAGTACTTC.

This chain uses TRBV27 with TRBJ1-6, with D unresolved. The V gene's germline CDR1 is MNHEY and CDR2 SMNVEV (reference sequence). Trimming removed 0 bases at V and 7 bases at J, with 19 bases between. There are 18 residues in the CDR3. CDR3 bases: TGTGCCAGCAGTTTATCGGGGATTGGGAGGGCCAGGAATTCACCCCTCCACTTT. It translates to CASSLSGIGRARNSPLHF.

The V and J genes are TRBV14 and TRBJ2-5; possible D gene TRBD1, 7 bases. V lost 1 base to trimming and J lost 5 bases, with 14 bases between them. The length of the CDR3 is 15 residues. Germline values: CDR1 SGHDN, CDR2 FVKESK. CDR3 region: CASSQVEGAGETQYF. The CDR3 bases are TGTGCCAGCAGCCAAGTCGAGGGGGCGGGGGAGACCCAGTACTTC.

The chain joins TRBV5-1 to TRBJ2-5; weak D call: TRBD2 (5 bases). The V end was cut by 0 bases, the J end by 5 bases, with 14 bases between. This CDR3 has 15 residues. Germline V lookup: CDR1 SGHRS, CDR2 YFSETQ. CDR3 loop: CASSLAGRGAETQYF. CDR3 nucleotides: TGCGCCAGCAGCTTGGCCGGCCGGGGAGCGGAGACCCAGTACTTC. The full variable domain, its missing parts supplied by reference TRBV5-1 and TRBJ2-5, is KAGVTQTPRYLIKTRGQQVTLSCSPISGHRSVSWYQQTPGQGLQFLFEYFSETQRNKGNFPGRFSGRQFSNSRSEMNVSTLELGDSALYLCASSLAGRGAETQYFGPGTRLLVL.

The chain is built from TRBV7-9 and TRBJ1-6, with 10 bases aligning to TRBD1. The CDR3 covers 15 residues. Per germline, CDR1 SEHNR and CDR2 FQNEAQ (reference sequence). Unmatched junction bases numbered 4, after V lost 2 bases and J lost 9 bases. The CDR3 protein is CASSLPRQGASPLHF. The CDR3 DNA reads as TGTGCCAGCAGCTTACCCCGACAGGGGGCTTCACCCCTCCACTTT.

The chain links TRBV19 to TRBJ2-4; 7 positions match TRBD2. Germline-derived CDR1 and CDR2 are LNHDA and SQIVND (reference sequence). V was clipped by 1 base and J by 2 bases; unmatched bases: 5. The CDR3 contains 16 residues. CDR3 protein: CASSIAGGWPKNIQYF. Here the CDR3 DNA reads TGTGCCAGTAGTATAGCGGGGGGATGGCCCAAAAACATTCAGTACTTC. The whole variable domain, remainder taken from reference TRBV19 and TRBJ2-4, is DGGITQSPKYLFRKEGQNVTLSCEQNLNHDAMYWYRQDPGQGLRLIYYSQIVNDFQKGDIAEGYSVSREKKESFPLTVTSAQKNPTAFYLCASSIAGGWPKNIQYFGAGTRLSVL.

This sequence joins TRBV2 and TRBJ2-7; the match to TRBD2 covers 8 bases. CDR3 length: 15 residues. Germline CDR1 is SNHLY and CDR2 is FYNNEI. J was trimmed by 3 bases and V by 2 bases; bases with no gene match: 6. The CDR3 nucleotides read TGTGCCAGCAGTGAACTCGTAGCGGGATTCTACGAGCAGTACTTC. Translating it yields CASSELVAGFYEQYF.

This chain links TRBV7-9 with TRBJ2-7; a weak D match, TRBD1 (6 bases). CDR3 length: 16 residues. Germline CDR1 SEHNR, CDR2 FQNEAQ (reference sequence). V lost 4 bases, J lost 0 bases, and 16 bases lay in between. The CDR3 sequence: CASSSSRQVPSYEQYF. The CDR3 region has the DNA TGTGCCAGCAGCTCCAGCCGACAGGTACCCTCCTACGAGCAGTACTTC.

The gene calls are TRBV27 and TRBJ1-1, with D tentatively TRBD1 (6 bases). CDR1 is MNHEY, CDR2 SMNVEV, per germline (reference sequence). The CDR3 runs 15 residues. Trimming took 4 bases from V and 4 from J, leaving 16 bases between them. The CDR3 here is CASSWGGGGITEAFF. Here the CDR3 DNA reads TGTGCCAGCAGTTGGGGGGGCGGGGGGATCACTGAAGCTTTCTTT.

The V and J genes are TRBV7-2 and TRBJ2-7; the match to TRBD2 covers 15 bases. V lost 5 bases to trimming and J lost 7 bases; unmatched junction nucleotides: 3. The CDR3 consists of 14 residues. In germline, CDR1 is SGHTA, CDR2 FQGNSA. The CDR3 here is CASSRTSGRGEQYF. In DNA, the CDR3 is TGTGCCAGCAGCCGGACTAGCGGGAGGGGTGAGCAGTACTTC.

The CDR3 protein is CASSLGQGNIGYTF. CDR3 nucleotides: TGTGCCAGCAGCTTGGGACAGGGAAATATTGGCTACACCTTC. V is TRBV5-5 and J is TRBJ1-2, with 7 positions matching TRBD1. Germline lookup yields CDR1 SGHKS and CDR2 YYEKEE (reference sequence). The CDR3 contains 14 residues. With 0 bases clipped from V and 7 bases from J, the junction kept 6 bases outside the gene matches. Together with reference TRBV5-5 and TRBJ1-2, the CDR3 gives the full variable domain: DAGVTQSPTHLIKTRGQQVTLRCSPISGHKSVSWYQQVLGQGPQFIFQYYEKEERGRGNFPDRFSARQFPNYSSELNVNALLLGDSALYLCASSLGQGNIGYTFGSGTRLTVV.

V usage is TRBV18 and J usage is TRBJ1-1; possibly TRBD1 for D (5 bases). V lost 6 bases and J 6 bases, leaving 20 bases between the germline ends. Germline CDR1 is KGHSH and CDR2 is LQKENI. The CDR3 extends over 15 amino acids. Here the CDR3 DNA reads TGTGCCAGCTCTCCTTCGCCCGGCGGGGGGTCTGAAGCTTTCTTT. Translating gives CASSPSPGGGSEAFF.

The chain joins TRBV5-4 to TRBJ2-1; 8 bases match TRBD2. J gave up 6 bases and V 0 bases, and 8 bases lay outside the gene matches. CDR3 length equals 16 residues. Germline values: CDR1 SGHNT, CDR2 YYREEE (reference sequence). CDR3 bases: TGTGCCAGCAGCTTGGTTACGGGGGGGCATGGCAATGAGCAGTTCTTC. As protein: CASSLVTGGHGNEQFF.

The chain combines TRBV9 with TRBJ1-1, with D perhaps TRBD1 (5 bases). V lost 4 bases and J lost 6, with 25 bases in between. The length of the CDR3 is 17 residues. Germline CDR1 reads SGDLS; CDR2 reads YYNGEE. CDR3 DNA: TGTGCCAGCAGCCCACAAAAACAGGCCTACTTTCCTGCTGAAGCTTTCTTT. Its protein is CASSPQKQAYFPAEAFF.

V is TRBV7-2 and J is TRBJ2-3; the D is unclear. Trimming shortened V by 1 base and J by 2 bases, and 7 bases separated the two germline ends. Germline values: CDR1 SGHTA, CDR2 FQGNSA. CDR3 length: 14 amino acids. As DNA, the CDR3 is TGTGCCAGCAGCTTAGTAGAATTCACAGATACGCAGTATTTT. Translated, it gives CASSLVEFTDTQYF.

The genes are TRBV7-7 and TRBJ2-2; D gene uncertain. CDR1 is SSHAT and CDR2 is FNYEAQ in the germline V gene (reference sequence). The length of the CDR3 is 12 residues. V lost 5 bases to trimming and J lost 6 bases, with 7 bases between them. The DNA of the CDR3 is TGTGCCAGCAGCCCGAGCCCCGGGGAGCTGTTTTTT. Amino acids: CASSPSPGELFF.

The V call is TRBV7-9, the J call TRBJ2-1; D might be TRBD1 (5 bases). This CDR3 contains 15 residues. V was shortened by 3 bases and J by 5 bases, with 14 bases between the two germline ends. Germline assignment: CDR1 SEHNR and CDR2 FQNEAQ (reference sequence). CDR3 in DNA: TGTGCCAGCAGCTTGTTACAGGAGAATCACAATGAGCAGTTCTTC. Its protein is CASSLLQENHNEQFF. The whole variable domain, filled in from reference TRBV7-9 and TRBJ2-1, reads DTGVSQNPRHKITKRGQNVTFRCDPISEHNRLYWYRQTLGQGPEFLTYFQNEAQLEKSRLLSDRFSAERPKGSFSTLEIQRTEQGDSAMYLCASSLLQENHNEQFFGPGTRLTVL.

This clone turned up a few times. The chain carries TRBV19 and TRBJ2-1; TRBD2 is a possible D gene (6 bases). The CDR3 runs to 16 residues. Per the germline V gene, CDR1 is LNHDA and CDR2 is SQIVND (reference sequence). The V and J ends lost 6 bases and 6 bases respectively, with 21 bases between them. The CDR3 reads CASRTFMGQGGNEQFF. The DNA of the CDR3 is TGTGCCAGTAGGACCTTTATGGGCCAGGGAGGCAATGAGCAGTTCTTC.

The chain carries TRBV7-2 and TRBJ2-1; 7 positions match TRBD2. With 5 bases clipped from V and 6 bases from J, the junction kept 10 bases outside the gene matches. Germline CDR1 SGHTA, CDR2 FQGNSA. CDR3 length: 15 amino acids. Here the CDR3 reads CASSLGGRFRNEQFF. As DNA, the CDR3 is TGTGCCAGCAGCCTGGGGGGGAGGTTTCGCAATGAGCAGTTCTTC.

This sequence joins TRBV20-1 and TRBJ2-2, with D possibly being TRBD1 (5 bases). Germline V gene sequence: CDR1 DFQATT, CDR2 SNEGSKA (reference sequence). This CDR3 spans 14 amino acids. V was clipped by 3 bases and J by 2 bases, with 10 bases between them. The CDR3 region has the DNA TGCAGTGCTAGTAGGGGCTTCAACACCGGGGAGCTGTTTTTT. Translation gives CSASRGFNTGELFF.